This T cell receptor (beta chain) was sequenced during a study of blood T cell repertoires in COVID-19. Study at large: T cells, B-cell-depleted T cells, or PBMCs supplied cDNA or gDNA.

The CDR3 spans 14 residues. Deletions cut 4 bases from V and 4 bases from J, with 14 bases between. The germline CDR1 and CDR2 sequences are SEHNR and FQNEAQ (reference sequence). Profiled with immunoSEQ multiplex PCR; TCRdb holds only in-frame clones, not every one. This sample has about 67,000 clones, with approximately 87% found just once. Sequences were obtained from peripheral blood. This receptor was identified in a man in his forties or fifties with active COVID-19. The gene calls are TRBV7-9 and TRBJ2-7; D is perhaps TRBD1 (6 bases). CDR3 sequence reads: CASSSPTGRYEQYF. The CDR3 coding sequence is TGTGCCAGCAGCTCCCCGACAGGCCGGTACGAGCAGTACTTC.